The entry below describes one TCR beta chain. This receptor's antigen is unknown. No much larger clonotype is one base removed from it; base qualities were not supplied. Taken from cysteine to phenylalanine, the CDR3 has 14 residues. Only the CDR3 region is kept as DNA, spanning 42 bases read in frame from base 1. V and J lose 7 bases and 8 bases, and a span of 17 bases separates them. Reading the germline V gene gives CDR1 SGHNT and CDR2 YENEEA. The sample comes from a study of CD8+ T cells in alopecia areata (dated by TCRdb to 2016 to 2018). Regarding the research as a whole: Treated patients were enrolled in an open-label pilot trial of oral tofacitinib, 5 to 10 mg twice daily, for moderate-to-severe alopecia areata. Patients received tofacitinib for 6 to 18 months and were then followed off drug for 6 months to check for delayed response and recurrence. The study used high-throughput TCRbeta sequencing to examine T cell clonal expansion in alopecia areata, in both the C3H/HeJ mouse model and human patients. On the human side, TCRbeta sequencing was run on scalp tissue and on sorted CD4+ and CD8+ peripheral blood T cells from healthy controls and from alopecia areata patients with either patchy or totalis/universalis disease. Tofacitinib-treated patients had biopsies at baseline and at 4 and 24 weeks of treatment, with a later scalp biopsy in several patients. Clonality in the scalp was compared among normal scalp (n=4), patchy alopecia areata scalp (n=8), and alopecia totalis/universalis scalp (n=8). RNA came from the PAXgene miRNA kit for fixed scalp, the miRNeasy kit for PBMCs, and the RNeasy kit for mouse skin. TCRbeta CDR3 regions were amplified by immunoSEQ multiplex PCR using 35 Vbeta forward and 13 Jbeta reverse primers. What the work shows at the level of the full study, not this receptor alone: Compared with mice, TCR sequences shared between patients were less clear, possibly partly because of HLA diversity across the patient population. Lesional scalp, especially in alopecia totalis/universalis, showed higher clonality and more expanded CD8+ clones than normal scalp, suggesting antigenic drive. Resident alphabeta T cells in normal human skin are also sequenced, complicating scalp TCR repertoire analysis, unlike mouse skin dominated by gammadelta T cells.

Receptor amplification or capture employed the immunoSEQ multiplex PCR assay. RNA was extracted from all samples and reverse transcribed into cDNA as template for TCR sequencing. First-strand cDNA was synthesized using SuperScript III with a 2:1 mix of oligo-dT and random hexamers. A synthetic immune receptor repertoire was used to measure amplification bias, and any remaining bias was corrected computationally. The authors processed their data as follows. Raw reads were preprocessed to remove errors, and CDR3 was defined according to IMGT conventions as the region from the conserved cysteine to phenylalanine. Clonality was calculated as 1 minus Shannon entropy normalized by log2 of the number of productive unique TCRs. CD4 or CD8 identity of scalp clones was inferred by cross-referencing scalp TCRbeta sequences with sorted blood CD4 and CD8 repertoires. Imported from immuneACCESS, the table was reduced by TCRdb to in-frame sequences with V and J called. These copies leave out some clones; in studies compared against another copy, an unresolved V gene accounts for under half, and the cause of the remainder is not known. V, J and clone size were drawn from that table, and D and trimming were deduced from the DNA. The table for this sample lists about 180,000 clones; roughly 63% of them were counted only once. The top ten hold roughly 1.7% of the sample.

What the time point label conveys for this sample: baseline before oral tofacitinib. From alopecia areata patients, peripheral blood was collected along with lesional scalp punch biopsies. PBMCs were separated by density centrifugation and stained for CD3, CD4 and CD8, after which CD4+ and CD8+ T cells were sorted on a FACSAria. Recombination linked TRBV11-3 to TRBJ2-2; TRBD2 is a possible D gene, resting on 6 matching bases. This clonotype was obtained from a human donor with alopecia areata. The material sequenced was CD4+ T cells sorted from blood, taken at week 0. CDR3 loop: CASIGGASKGELFF. The sequenced DNA is TGTGCCAGCATCGGCGGGGCGAGCAAAGGGGAGCTGTTTTTT.